The entry below gives a single T cell receptor (beta chain) sequence along with its context. PCR was performed using 60 Vbeta and 13 Jbeta primers. Sequencing was performed with immunoSEQ multiplex PCR; in TCRdb, only in-frame clones are kept and a portion is missing. The sample contains more than 150,000 clones, approximately 80% of which appear only once. This sample is drawn from a study of cytomegalovirus exposure and HLA in healthy donors. This CDR3 comprises 14 residues. V lost 5 bases to trimming and J lost 3 bases; unmatched junction nucleotides: 5. Germline CDR1 is SGHVS and CDR2 is FNYEAQ. This clonotype originated in a girl aged 2 to 9 in good health and CMV-seropositive. The chain is built from TRBV7-6 and TRBJ2-5, with TRBD1 matching over 8 bases. The specimen sequenced was PBMCs. The CDR3 nucleotides are TGTGCCAGCAGCCCGCCGACAGGGGAAGAGACCCAGTACTTC. Amino acid sequence: CASSPPTGEETQYF.